This T cell receptor beta chain is from a study of cytomegalovirus exposure and HLA in healthy donors. Overall study context: Researchers previously reported finding roughly 120 million unique TCR beta sequences from roughly 180 million T cells. From HLA-typed donors, an early data release held tens of millions of unique TCRs. Study-level results: Rare sequences made up most TCRs, while some public TCRs were found in many donors. Most CMV-associated TCR beta chains were later found to appear HLA-restricted.

With 60 Vbeta and 13 Jbeta primers, the PCR was carried out. Produced via immunoSEQ multiplex PCR; TCRdb's table is partial and in-frame only. Of about 160,000 clones detected, roughly 70% appear once; the ten largest clones hold under 3.5%. Regarding this clone: Antigen specificity is unknown.

Trimming took 0 bases from V and 1 from J, leaving 11 bases between them. The germline gives CDR1 LGHNA, CDR2 YSLEER. The CDR3 runs to 16 residues. The clonotype was recovered from a woman in her 30s in good health and CMV-seronegative. The rearrangement links TRBV4-3 to TRBJ2-3; tentative D call: TRBD2 (5 bases). The sample taken for sequencing was PBMCs. For the CDR3, the DNA is TGCGCCAGCAGCCAAGAGAGGGCTCCGGGCACAGATACGCAGTATTTT. It translates to CASSQERAPGTDTQYF.